The 31 T cell receptor beta chains presented below share a single source sample, sequenced in a study of cytomegalovirus exposure and HLA in healthy donors. Use of 60 Vbeta and 13 Jbeta primers characterized the PCR. The repertoire was sequenced with immunoSEQ multiplex PCR; TCRdb's copy has only in-frame clones and lacks some. Its table lists around 33,000 clones. Material for sequencing was PBMCs. The receptors come from a woman in her 40s in good health and CMV-seropositive.

This chain joins TRBV11-3 and TRBJ1-2; 9 bases agree with TRBD1. The CDR3 is 16 amino acids. Germline CDR1 reads SGHNT; CDR2 reads YENEEA. J lost 8 bases, V lost 4 bases, and 14 bases had no gene match. CDR3 nucleotides: TGTGCCAGCAGCTATCCGTGTTTCCGGGACAGGGTGGGCTACACCTTC. Translated: CASSYPCFRDRVGYTF.

The genes are TRBV2 and TRBJ2-1; a possible D gene is TRBD2 (6 bases). The CDR3 runs to 12 residues. CDR1 and CDR2 (germline): SNHLY, FYNNEI. The V gene lost 6 bases and the J gene lost 6 bases, with 9 bases spanning the gap. Here the CDR3 reads CASRLAGNEQFF. CDR3 nucleotide sequence: TGTGCCAGCAGACTAGCCGGCAATGAGCAGTTCTTC. The full variable domain, completed using reference TRBV2 and TRBJ2-1, is EPEVTQTPSHQVTQMGQEVILRCVPISNHLYFYWYRQILGQKVEFLVSFYNNEISEKSEIFDDQFSVERPDGSNFTLKIRSTKLEDSAMYFCASRLAGNEQFFGPGTRLTVL.

The chain links TRBV7-2 to TRBJ2-7; D possibly corresponds to TRBD1 (5 bases). The length of the CDR3 is 15 residues. V was trimmed by 1 base and J by 3 bases, leaving 13 bases between them. Germline CDR1 SGHTA, CDR2 FQGNSA. The CDR3: CASSLVGLDNYEQYF. CDR3 sequence (DNA): TGTGCCAGCAGCTTAGTGGGGCTGGACAACTACGAGCAGTACTTC.

The V call is TRBV7-9, the J call TRBJ2-7; 7 bases agree with TRBD2. Trimming took 4 bases from V and 3 from J; bases not matched to a gene: 15. Germline CDR1 SEHNR, CDR2 FQNEAQ (reference sequence). The CDR3 is 17 residues long. The CDR3 DNA sequence: TGTGCCAGCAGCTCCAACCCCCTAGCGGAAGGCTACTACGAGCAGTACTTC. Protein sequence: CASSSNPLAEGYYEQYF.

The chain recombines TRBV7-2 with TRBJ1-5; 9 nucleotides agree with TRBD1. Germline CDR1 reads SGHTA; CDR2 reads FQGNSA. The ends lost 5 bases at V and 0 bases at J; junction bases unmatched: 5. The CDR3 is 16 amino acids. The DNA for the CDR3 is TGTGCCAGCAGCCGGGGACAGGGACTTAGCAATCAGCCCCAGCATTTT. Translation: CASSRGQGLSNQPQHF. The variable domain in full, completed from reference TRBV7-2 and TRBJ1-5, reads GAGVSQSPSNKVTEKGKDVELRCDPISGHTALYWYRQSLGQGLEFLIYFQGNSAPDKSGLPSDRFSAERTGGSVSTLTIQRTQQEDSAVYLCASSRGQGLSNQPQHFGDGTRLSIL.

The chain uses TRBV5-1 and TRBJ2-1; D might be TRBD1 (5 bases). The germline CDR1 and CDR2 sequences are SGHRS and YFSETQ. V shed 0 bases and J shed 8 bases, with 15 bases lying between them. The CDR3 is made up of 15 amino acids. The CDR3 loop is CASSLEGLPPDEQFF. The CDR3 nucleotides read TGCGCCAGCAGCTTGGAGGGGCTCCCCCCCGATGAGCAGTTCTTC.

The genes are TRBV27 and TRBJ2-7; maybe TRBD2 (6 bases). Germline assignment: CDR1 MNHEY and CDR2 SMNVEV (reference sequence). V was pared by 0 bases and J by 6 bases, with 15 bases between. CDR3 length: 15 amino acids. The CDR3 protein is CASSLSGEGGVEQYF. CDR3 coding DNA: TGTGCCAGCAGTTTATCGGGCGAGGGAGGAGTCGAGCAGTACTTC.

The chain joins TRBV7-2 to TRBJ2-2; the match to TRBD2 covers 7 bases. V shed 8 bases and J 2 bases; nucleotides not matched to a gene: 2. Per germline, CDR1 SGHTA and CDR2 FQGNSA. The CDR3 has 13 amino acids. The CDR3 sequence is CASPGGNTGELFF. The CDR3 DNA is TGTGCCAGCCCGGGAGGTAACACCGGGGAGCTGTTTTTT.

This chain links TRBV5-1 with TRBJ1-1; 8 bases are shared with TRBD1. The J segment lost 6 bases and the V segment lost 2 bases, leaving 12 bases of the junction unmatched. Germline V gives CDR1 SGHRS, CDR2 YFSETQ. This CDR3 region has 16 residues. CDR3 DNA sequence: TGCGCCAGCAGCTTTTTACAGGGGGGCGCTTACCCTGAAGCTTTCTTT. The encoded protein is CASSFLQGGAYPEAFF.

This chain uses TRBV11-2 with TRBJ2-1; unclear D gene. This CDR3 has 14 amino acids. The V gene's germline CDR1 is SGHAT and CDR2 FQNNGV. Trimming shortened V by 7 bases and J by 4 bases, and 14 bases separated the two germline ends. CDR3 nucleotide sequence: TGTGCCAGCAAACCCATCCCCGGGTACAATGAGCAGTTCTTC. Encoded protein: CASKPIPGYNEQFF.

The chain links TRBV2 to TRBJ2-5, with D unresolved. In germline, CDR1 is SNHLY, CDR2 FYNNEI. Trimming cost V 1 base and J 7 bases, with 10 bases left between them. CDR3 length: 13 amino acids. As DNA, the CDR3 is TGTGCCAGCAGTGAAGGCGGATTCGGGACCCAGTACTTC. Protein: CASSEGGFGTQYF.

The chain is built from TRBV28 and TRBJ2-1; D possibly corresponds to TRBD2 (5 bases). Trimming removed 7 bases at V and 8 bases at J, with 12 bases between. Germline lookup yields CDR1 MDHEN and CDR2 SYDVKM. The CDR3 loop spans 12 amino acids. The DNA for the CDR3 is TGTGCCAGCATGGGGAGTAGGGATGAGCAGTTCTTC. The encoded protein is CASMGSRDEQFF.

J is TRBJ2-6 and V is TRBV7-2; 7 positions agree with TRBD2. CDR1 and CDR2 from the germline V gene are SGHTA and FQGNSA. Unmatched junction bases numbered 5, after V lost 0 bases and J lost 0 bases. The CDR3 totals 18 residues. CDR3 amino acids: CASSLAQGGISGANVLTF. For the CDR3, the DNA is TGTGCCAGCAGCTTAGCGCAGGGAGGGATCTCTGGGGCCAACGTCCTGACTTTC.

This chain links TRBV6-5 with TRBJ1-2, with D unclear. The ends were cut back, 0 bases at V and 7 bases at J, with 15 bases in the middle. CDR1 and CDR2 (germline): MNHEY, SVGAGI. The CDR3 is 15 residues long. The chain's CDR3 is CASSYSISQARGYTF. The CDR3 DNA follows: TGTGCCAGCAGTTACTCGATTAGCCAAGCCCGTGGCTACACCTTC.

The chain is built from TRBV30 and TRBJ2-7; possibly TRBD1 for D (5 bases). CDR3 length: 12 residues. CDR1 and CDR2 from the germline V gene are GTSNPN and SVGIG (reference sequence). Trimming removed 8 bases at V and 5 bases at J, with 16 bases between. The CDR3: CAVQGVRDEQYF. The CDR3 DNA reads TGTGCCGTCCAAGGGGTCAGGGACGAGCAGTACTTC.

The chain uses TRBV2 and TRBJ2-2, with 10 bases matching TRBD2. Germline V gene data show CDR1 as SNHLY and CDR2 as FYNNEI. V lost 8 bases to trimming and J lost 6 bases; unmatched junction nucleotides: 6. The CDR3 is made up of 14 amino acids. The CDR3 is CASEGTSVAGELFF. The CDR3 DNA sequence: TGTGCCAGCGAAGGGACTAGCGTGGCCGGGGAGCTGTTTTTT.

The chain carries TRBV27 and TRBJ2-3; D is ambiguous. Deletions cut 0 bases from V and 2 bases from J, with 12 bases between. Germline CDR1 and CDR2: MNHEY and SMNVEV (reference sequence). The CDR3 is 16 residues long. Written as DNA, the CDR3 is TGTGCCAGCAGTTTATCACGGTCAAGACACACAGATACGCAGTATTTT. It specifies CASSLSRSRHTDTQYF.

The CDR3 is CASSSTGTPGNTIYF. The CDR3 DNA is TGTGCCAGCAGCTCGACAGGGACCCCTGGAAACACCATATATTTT. The chain employs TRBV5-5 and TRBJ1-3, with TRBD1 matching 7 bases. Germline assignment: CDR1 SGHKS and CDR2 YYEKEE (reference sequence). V lost 3 bases and J lost 2; bases outside the gene matches: 5. The CDR3 spans 15 residues.

V is TRBV18 and J is TRBJ2-7; TRBD2 might be the D (6 bases). Germline assignment: CDR1 KGHSH and CDR2 LQKENI. This CDR3 has 14 residues. V lost 2 bases, J lost 0 bases, and 8 bases lay in between. The CDR3 loop is CASSPGGSSYEQYF. The CDR3 DNA follows: TGTGCCAGCTCACCAGGAGGGAGCTCCTACGAGCAGTACTTC.

Notes on this clone: Additional DNA sequences in this sample encode the identical CDR3. The V call is TRBV5-1, the J call TRBJ2-1, with 7 positions matching TRBD2. The length of the CDR3 is 14 residues. The germline gives CDR1 SGHRS, CDR2 YFSETQ. V gave up 3 bases and J gave up 5 bases; unmatched junction bases: 5. The CDR3 DNA reads as TGCGCCAGCAGCTCCTCGGGGGGTGACAATGAGCAGTTCTTC. The encoded protein is CASSSSGGDNEQFF.

The rearrangement uses TRBV27 and TRBJ2-1; 15 bases agree with TRBD2. The germline V gene encodes CDR1 MNHEY and CDR2 SMNVEV (reference sequence). The trim removed 7 bases at V and 7 bases at J, leaving 8 bases unmatched. The CDR3 runs 16 residues. The CDR3, as DNA: TGTGCCAGCACCCAAGGGACTAGCGGGAGGTCAAATGAGCAGTTCTTC. This translates into CASTQGTSGRSNEQFF.

The genes are TRBV5-1 and TRBJ2-7, with 12 bases fitting TRBD2. Germline assignment: CDR1 SGHRS and CDR2 YFSETQ. V was pared by 2 bases and J by 3 bases, with 3 bases of the junction left unmatched. CDR3 length: 15 residues. This chain's CDR3 is CASSFRLAGDYEQYF. CDR3 bases: TGCGCCAGCAGCTTCCGACTAGCGGGAGACTACGAGCAGTACTTC.

The rearrangement uses TRBV6-5 and TRBJ2-5; the D gene is possibly TRBD2 (5 bases). CDR3 length: 15 amino acids. Trimming cost V 7 bases and J 0 bases, with 15 bases left between them. Germline loops: CDR1 MNHEY, CDR2 SVGAGI. Here the CDR3 reads CASKSRGSYQETQYF. CDR3 sequence (DNA): TGTGCCAGCAAATCCCGGGGATCGTACCAAGAGACCCAGTACTTC.

V and J are TRBV7-6 and TRBJ1-1, with D hard to call. The CDR3 has 13 amino acids. Between the trimmed V and J ends, which lost 4 bases and 4 bases, there was a span of 10 bases. The germline V gene encodes CDR1 SGHVS and CDR2 FNYEAQ. This CDR3 reads CASSSLESTEAFF. In nucleotides, the CDR3 is TGTGCCAGCAGCTCTCTCGAGTCCACTGAAGCTTTCTTT.

The rearrangement joins TRBV29-1 to TRBJ2-1, with TRBD2 matching 9 bases. V gave up 7 bases and J gave up 0 bases; unmatched junction bases: 7. CDR3 length equals 15 residues. CDR1 SQVTM and CDR2 ANQGSEA come from the germline V gene. The DNA of the CDR3 is TGCAGCGGAAAACTAGCGGGCAGCTCCTACAATGAGCAGTTCTTC. Amino acids: CSGKLAGSSYNEQFF.

The chain is built from TRBV19 and TRBJ2-1; tentative D call: TRBD1 (6 bases). The CDR3 is 14 amino acids. Germline V gives CDR1 LNHDA, CDR2 SQIVND (reference sequence). V was trimmed by 2 bases and J by 4 bases, leaving 9 bases between them. The chain's CDR3 is CASSISTGYNEQFF. The CDR3 DNA reads TGTGCCAGTAGTATATCGACAGGATACAATGAGCAGTTCTTC.

The chain couples TRBV6-6 to TRBJ1-1; no reliable D call. There are 14 residues in the CDR3. V lost 0 bases and J lost 1, with 6 bases in between. Germline V gene data show CDR1 as MNHNY and CDR2 as SVGAGI (reference sequence). The CDR3 DNA reads TGTGCCAGCAGTTACTCAGAGGAGAACACTGAAGCTTTCTTT. Translation gives CASSYSEENTEAFF.

V and J are TRBV5-1 and TRBJ2-7, with TRBD2 matching over 9 bases. The CDR3 length is 17 residues. The J segment lost 0 bases and the V segment lost 6 bases, leaving 13 bases of the junction unmatched. The germline gives CDR1 SGHRS, CDR2 YFSETQ. The CDR3 DNA sequence: TGCGCCAGCAAGGTGTTAGCGGGAGCGGGAAGCTCCTACGAGCAGTACTTC. Amino acids: CASKVLAGAGSSYEQYF.

The gene calls are TRBV4-3 and TRBJ1-3; D ambiguous. The germline gives CDR1 LGHNA, CDR2 YSLEER. The CDR3 runs 13 residues. Deletions cut 1 base from V and 4 bases from J, with 5 bases between. The CDR3 region is CASSQVTGNTIYF. In nucleotides, the CDR3 is TGCGCCAGCAGCCAAGTCACAGGAAACACCATATATTTT.

J is TRBJ2-3 and V is TRBV5-4; 11 nucleotides match TRBD2. Trimming removed 1 base from V and 9 bases from J; junction bases left unmatched: 7. This CDR3 has 15 residues. Germline loops: CDR1 SGHNT, CDR2 YYREEE (reference sequence). This CDR3 is CASSLRIAGGSTQYF. The CDR3 nucleotides read TGTGCCAGCAGCTTGAGGATAGCGGGAGGGTCAACGCAGTATTTT.

V usage is TRBV7-2 and J usage is TRBJ2-5, with 7 bases that match TRBD2. V shed 1 base, J shed 5 bases, and the junction held 4 bases outside the gene matches. The CDR3 loop spans 14 amino acids. Germline V lookup: CDR1 SGHTA, CDR2 FQGNSA. The DNA for the CDR3 is TGTGCCAGCAGCTTAGGCGGGAGTCATGAGACCCAGTACTTC. It is translated as CASSLGGSHETQYF.